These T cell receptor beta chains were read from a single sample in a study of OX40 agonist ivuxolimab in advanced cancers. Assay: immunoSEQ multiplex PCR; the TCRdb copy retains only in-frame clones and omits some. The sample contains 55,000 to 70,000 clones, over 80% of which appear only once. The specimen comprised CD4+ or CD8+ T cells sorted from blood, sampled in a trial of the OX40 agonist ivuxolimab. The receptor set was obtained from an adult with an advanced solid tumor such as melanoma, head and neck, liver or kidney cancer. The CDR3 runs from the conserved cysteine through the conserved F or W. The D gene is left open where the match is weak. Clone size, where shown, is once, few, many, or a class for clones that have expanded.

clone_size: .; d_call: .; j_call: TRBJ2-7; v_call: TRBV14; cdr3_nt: TGTGCCAGCAGCCAAGTCCATGGACGACGATTGGGTCCTTCATACGAGCAGTACTTC; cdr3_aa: CASSQVHGRRLGPSYEQYF
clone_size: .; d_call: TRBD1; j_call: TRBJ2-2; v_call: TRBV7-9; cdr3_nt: TGTGCCAGCAGCTTAGGGAACGTCGGACAGGGCATGACCGGGGAGCTGTTTTTT; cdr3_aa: CASSLGNVGQGMTGELFF
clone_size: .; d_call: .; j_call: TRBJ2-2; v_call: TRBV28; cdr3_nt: TGTGCCAGCAGTTTCCGTTCGAACACCGGGGAGCTGTTTTTT; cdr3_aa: CASSFRSNTGELFF
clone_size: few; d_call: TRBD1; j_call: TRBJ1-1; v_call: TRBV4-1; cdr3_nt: TGCGCCAGCAGCCAAGGGACAGGGATGGGAAACACTGAAGCTTTCTTT; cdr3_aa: CASSQGTGMGNTEAFF
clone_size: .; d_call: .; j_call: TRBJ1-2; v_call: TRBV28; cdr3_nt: TGTGCCAGCAGTTTTTTAGCCTCCGACAGGATTGATGGCTACACCTTC; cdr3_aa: CASSFLASDRIDGYTF
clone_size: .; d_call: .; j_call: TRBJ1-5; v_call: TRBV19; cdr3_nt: TGTGCCAGTAGTGACTGGGACAGCAATCAGCCCCAGCATTTT; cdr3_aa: CASSDWDSNQPQHF
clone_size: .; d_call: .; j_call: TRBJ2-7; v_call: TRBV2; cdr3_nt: TGTGCCAGCAGTGTAGGTAGGAGGGAGGCCTACGAGCAGTACTTC; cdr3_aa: CASSVGRREAYEQYF
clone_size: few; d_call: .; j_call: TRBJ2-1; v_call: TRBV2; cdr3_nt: TGTGCCAGCAGTACTAGTCAGGATGAGCAGTTCTTC; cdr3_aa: CASSTSQDEQFF
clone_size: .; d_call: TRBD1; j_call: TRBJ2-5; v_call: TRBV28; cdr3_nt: TGTGCCAGCAGTACCGGACAGGGGGGCTTTGGGGAGACCCAGTACTTC; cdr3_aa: CASSTGQGGFGETQYF
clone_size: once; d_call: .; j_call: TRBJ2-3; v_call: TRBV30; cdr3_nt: TGTGCCTGGAGTGTAGGGACTGCGACAGATACGCAGTATTTT; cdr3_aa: CAWSVGTATDTQYF
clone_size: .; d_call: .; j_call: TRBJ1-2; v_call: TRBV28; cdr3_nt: TGTGCCAGCCAGACTCAGGATAACTATGGCTACACCTTC; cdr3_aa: CASQTQDNYGYTF
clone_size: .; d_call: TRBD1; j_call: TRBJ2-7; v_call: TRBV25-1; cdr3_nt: TGTGCCAGCAGTGGACAGGGGATAACCTACGAGCAGTACTTC; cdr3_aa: CASSGQGITYEQYF
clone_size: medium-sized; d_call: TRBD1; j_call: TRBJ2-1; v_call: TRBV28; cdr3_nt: TGTGCCACCCGGACAGGGGGCAATGAGCAGTTCTTC; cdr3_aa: CATRTGGNEQFF
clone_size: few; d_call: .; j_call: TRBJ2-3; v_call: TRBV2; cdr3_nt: TGTGCCAGCGGTTTTACAGATACGCAGTATTTT; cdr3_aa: CASGFTDTQYF
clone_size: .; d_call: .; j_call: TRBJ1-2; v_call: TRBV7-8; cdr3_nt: TGTGCCAGCAGCAGCGCGGGGGGCTACACCTTC; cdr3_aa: CASSSAGGYTF
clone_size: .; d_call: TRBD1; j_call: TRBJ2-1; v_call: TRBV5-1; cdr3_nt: TGCGCCAGCAGCTCGGGCGGGACAGGGAACTACAATGAGCAGTTCTTC; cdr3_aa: CASSSGGTGNYNEQFF
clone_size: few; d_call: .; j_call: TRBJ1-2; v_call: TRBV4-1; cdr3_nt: TGCGCCAGCAGCCATGGGGTGCGGATCGCTGGGAACTATGGCTACACCTTC; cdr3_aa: CASSHGVRIAGNYGYTF
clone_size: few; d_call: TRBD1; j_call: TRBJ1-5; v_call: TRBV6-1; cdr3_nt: TGTGCCAGCAGTTCTGGGACAGGGGGCTGGGGGCCCCAGCATTTT; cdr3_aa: CASSSGTGGWGPQHF
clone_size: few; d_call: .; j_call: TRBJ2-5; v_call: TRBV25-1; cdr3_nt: TGTGCCAGCAGTGAGCCCAGCGGGTCCGCCCAAGAGACCCAGTACTTC; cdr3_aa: CASSEPSGSAQETQYF